A single sample gave rise to the 7 T cell receptor beta chains below, sequenced in a study of siplizumab effects on memory and regulatory T cells. Assay: immunoSEQ multiplex PCR; the TCRdb copy retains only in-frame clones and omits some. The sample carries some 97,000 clones, 94% recorded once. The specimen sequenced was non-Treg CD4+ T cells sorted from blood. The receptors originated from a human donor in good health.

The chain links TRBV9 to TRBJ2-1; D not certain. This CDR3 region has 13 residues. In germline, CDR1 is SGDLS, CDR2 YYNGEE. V was clipped by 4 bases and J by 6 bases, with 11 bases between them. CDR3 sequence: CASSPRAGNEQFF. The CDR3 region has the DNA TGTGCCAGCAGCCCCCGCGCCGGCAATGAGCAGTTCTTC.

This chain links TRBV6-5 with TRBJ2-7; 7 positions match TRBD1. The CDR3 has 16 amino acids. Losses at the gene ends were 0 bases for V and 0 bases for J; bases not matched to a gene: 5. The germline V gene has CDR1 MNHEY and CDR2 SVGAGI. CDR3 in DNA: TGTGCCAGCAGTTACTCGGCAGGGGGTAGCTCCTACGAGCAGTACTTC. This codes for CASSYSAGGSSYEQYF.

The CDR3 nucleotides are TGTGCCAGCAGTGGTCCCGGGGGGCTCTATAATTCACCCCTCCACTTT. Translation gives CASSGPGGLYNSPLHF. This chain joins TRBV2 and TRBJ1-6, with D possibly being TRBD1 (6 bases). V dropped 4 bases and J dropped 3 bases, with 13 bases sitting between them. The germline CDR1 and CDR2 sequences are SNHLY and FYNNEI. CDR3 length: 16 residues.

V and J are TRBV29-1 and TRBJ2-3; no firm D call. Trimming cost V 2 bases and J 5 bases, with 5 bases left between them. The germline gives CDR1 SQVTM, CDR2 ANQGSEA. This CDR3 comprises 11 residues. This chain's CDR3 is CSVEWGDTQYF. As DNA, the CDR3 is TGCAGCGTTGAATGGGGAGATACGCAGTATTTT.

This chain joins TRBV27 and TRBJ2-2; possibly TRBD1 or TRBD2 for D (5 bases each). The CDR3 is 16 amino acids. The germline V and J ends were trimmed by 6 bases and 6 bases, with 20 bases remaining between them. Germline CDR1 is MNHEY and CDR2 is SMNVEV (reference sequence). As DNA, the CDR3 is TGTGCCAGCAGCCGGACCGGGACGACTTTACCCGGGGAGCTGTTTTTT. Translated: CASSRTGTTLPGELFF.

V usage is TRBV23-1 and J usage is TRBJ2-2, with D perhaps TRBD1 or TRBD2 (5 bases each). TRBV23-1 is an ORF, and what it does is uncertain. V lost 1 base to trimming and J lost 5 bases, with 17 bases between them. CDR3 size: 17 residues. CDR3 residues: CASSQWGLQGETGELFF. The CDR3 DNA reads as TGCGCCAGCAGTCAATGGGGGTTACAAGGGGAGACCGGGGAGCTGTTTTTT.

This rearrangement joins TRBV28 to TRBJ1-2, with 8 positions matching TRBD1. Losses at the gene ends were 6 bases for V and 1 base for J; bases not matched to a gene: 4. The germline V gene has CDR1 MDHEN and CDR2 SYDVKM. The CDR3 totals 14 residues. CDR3 amino acids: CASSTDRGNYGYTF. The CDR3 region has the DNA TGTGCCAGCAGCACTGACAGGGGTAACTATGGCTACACCTTC.